Given below is one T cell receptor beta chain in context. The antigen is undetermined. A much larger clone lies a single base off, so this may be a read error. The CDR3 covers 16 residues. V was clipped by 1 base and J by 5 bases; unmatched bases: 8. Germline V gives CDR1 MGHRA, CDR2 YSYEKL. This entry comes from a study of CD8 T cells in ankylosing spondylitis. Findings and caveats of the study: Clones tied to disease were said to be significantly enriched in matched ankylosing spondylitis synovial fluid.

TCRdb reprocessed the 5' RACE reads via MiXCR and lists one record per CDR3 protein. The data hold 210,000 or so distinct CDR3 sequences, with 25% to 30% observed a single time. The clonotype was recovered from a male donor with ankylosing spondylitis or in good health (not recorded which). This chain joins TRBV4-1 and TRBJ2-5, with 9 bases fitting TRBD1. Sequenced material: blood, either unsorted or a sorted T cell fraction (not recorded which). CDR3 loop: CASSQADRGMSETQYF. CDR3 bases: TGCGCCAGCAGCCAAGCCGACAGGGGGATGAGCGAGACCCAGTACTTC.